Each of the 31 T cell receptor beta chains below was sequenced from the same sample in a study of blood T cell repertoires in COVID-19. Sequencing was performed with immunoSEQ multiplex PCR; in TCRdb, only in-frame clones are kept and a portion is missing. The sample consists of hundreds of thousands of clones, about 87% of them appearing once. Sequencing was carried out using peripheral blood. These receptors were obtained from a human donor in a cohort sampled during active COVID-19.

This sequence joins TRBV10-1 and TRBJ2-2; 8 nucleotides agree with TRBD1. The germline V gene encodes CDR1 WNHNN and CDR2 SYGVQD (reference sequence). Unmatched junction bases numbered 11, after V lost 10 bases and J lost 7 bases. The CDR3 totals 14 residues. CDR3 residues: CATKGQVPDGELFF. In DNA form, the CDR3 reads TGCGCCACTAAGGGACAGGTCCCCGACGGGGAGCTGTTTTTT.

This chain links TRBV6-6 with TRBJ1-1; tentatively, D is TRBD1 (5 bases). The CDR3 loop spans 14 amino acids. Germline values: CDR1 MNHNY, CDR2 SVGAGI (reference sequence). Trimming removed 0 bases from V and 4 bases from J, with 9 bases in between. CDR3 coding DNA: TGTGCCAGCAGTTACTCTTTGGGGGGCACTGAAGCTTTCTTT. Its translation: CASSYSLGGTEAFF.

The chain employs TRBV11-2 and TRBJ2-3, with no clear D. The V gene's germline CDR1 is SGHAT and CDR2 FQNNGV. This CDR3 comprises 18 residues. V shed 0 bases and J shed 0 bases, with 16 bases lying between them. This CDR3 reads CASSLDVFSGYSTDTQYF. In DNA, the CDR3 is TGTGCCAGCAGCTTAGATGTATTTTCCGGGTATAGCACAGATACGCAGTATTTT. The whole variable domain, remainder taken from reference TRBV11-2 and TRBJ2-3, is EAGVAQSPRYKIIEKRQSVAFWCNPISGHATLYWYQQILGQGPKLLIQFQNNGVVDDSQLPKDRFSAERLKGVDSTLKIQPAKLEDSAVYLCASSLDVFSGYSTDTQYFGPGTRLTVL.

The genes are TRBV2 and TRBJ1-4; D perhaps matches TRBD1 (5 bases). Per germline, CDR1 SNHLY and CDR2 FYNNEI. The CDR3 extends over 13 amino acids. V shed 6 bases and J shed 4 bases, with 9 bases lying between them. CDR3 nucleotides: TGTGCCAGCAGCCCAGGGTTTAATGAAAAACTGTTTTTT. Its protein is CASSPGFNEKLFF.

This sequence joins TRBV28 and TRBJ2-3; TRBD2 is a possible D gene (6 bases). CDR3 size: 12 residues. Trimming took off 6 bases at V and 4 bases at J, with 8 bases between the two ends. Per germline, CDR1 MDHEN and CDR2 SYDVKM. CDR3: CASRTGADTQYF. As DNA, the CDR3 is TGTGCCAGCAGGACGGGGGCAGATACGCAGTATTTT.

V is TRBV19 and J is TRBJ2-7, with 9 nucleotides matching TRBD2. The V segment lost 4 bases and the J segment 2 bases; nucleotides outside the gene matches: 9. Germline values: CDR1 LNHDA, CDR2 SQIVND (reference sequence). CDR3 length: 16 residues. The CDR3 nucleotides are TGTGCCAGTAGTACTGGTGCGGGAGGGGGGACCTACGAGCAGTACTTC. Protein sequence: CASSTGAGGGTYEQYF.

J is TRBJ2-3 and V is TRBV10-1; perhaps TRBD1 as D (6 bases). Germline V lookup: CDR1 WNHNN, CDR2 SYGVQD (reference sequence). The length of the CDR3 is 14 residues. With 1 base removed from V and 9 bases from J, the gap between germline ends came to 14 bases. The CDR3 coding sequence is TGCGCCAGCAGTGAGTGGGATAGGGGACACACGCAGTATTTT. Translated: CASSEWDRGHTQYF.

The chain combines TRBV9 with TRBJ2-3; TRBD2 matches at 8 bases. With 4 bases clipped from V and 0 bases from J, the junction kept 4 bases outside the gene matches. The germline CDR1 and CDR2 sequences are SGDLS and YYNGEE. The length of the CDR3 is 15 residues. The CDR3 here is CASSFAGGSTDTQYF. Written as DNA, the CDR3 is TGTGCCAGCAGCTTTGCGGGGGGAAGCACAGATACGCAGTATTTT.

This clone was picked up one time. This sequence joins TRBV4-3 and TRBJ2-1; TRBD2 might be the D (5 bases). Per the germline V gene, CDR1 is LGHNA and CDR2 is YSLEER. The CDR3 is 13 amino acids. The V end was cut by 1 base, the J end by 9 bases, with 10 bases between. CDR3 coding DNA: TGCGCCAGCAGCCAAGTACTAGATCGTGAGCAGTTCTTC. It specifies CASSQVLDREQFF.

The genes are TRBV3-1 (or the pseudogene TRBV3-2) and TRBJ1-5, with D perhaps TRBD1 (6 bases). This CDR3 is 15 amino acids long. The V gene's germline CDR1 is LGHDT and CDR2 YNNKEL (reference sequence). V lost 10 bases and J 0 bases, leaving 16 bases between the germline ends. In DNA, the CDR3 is TGTGCCAACGCCCAGGGGTTACTTAGCAATCAGCCCCAGCATTTT. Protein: CANAQGLLSNQPQHF.

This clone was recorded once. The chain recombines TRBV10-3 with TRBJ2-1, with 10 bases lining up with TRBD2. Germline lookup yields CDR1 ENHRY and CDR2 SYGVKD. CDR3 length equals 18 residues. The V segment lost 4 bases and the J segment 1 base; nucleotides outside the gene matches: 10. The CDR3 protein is CAISAWLAGVLSYNEQFF. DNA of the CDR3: TGTGCCATCAGTGCTTGGCTAGCGGGAGTTTTGTCCTACAATGAGCAGTTCTTC.

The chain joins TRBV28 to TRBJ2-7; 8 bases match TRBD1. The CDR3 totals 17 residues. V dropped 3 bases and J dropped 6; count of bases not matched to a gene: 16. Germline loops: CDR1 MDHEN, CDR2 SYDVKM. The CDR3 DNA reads TGTGCCAGCAGTTTCTCCCCCGGGACAGGTCTTCCTCGCGAGCAGTACTTC. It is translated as CASSFSPGTGLPREQYF.

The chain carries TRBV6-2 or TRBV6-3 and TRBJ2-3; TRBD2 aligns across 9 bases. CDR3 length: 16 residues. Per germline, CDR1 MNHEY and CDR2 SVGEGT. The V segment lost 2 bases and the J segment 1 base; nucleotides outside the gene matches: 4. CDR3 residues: CASSYPPSGGTDTQYF. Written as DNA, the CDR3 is TGTGCCAGCAGTTACCCCCCTAGCGGGGGCACAGATACGCAGTATTTT.

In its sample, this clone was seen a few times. The CDR3 DNA sequence: TGCGCCAGCAGCCCCGACCGGGACTACTACAATGAGCAGTTCTTC. It translates to CASSPDRDYYNEQFF. The V and J genes are TRBV4-3 and TRBJ2-1, with 7 bases matching TRBD2. This CDR3 spans 15 amino acids. After removal of 4 bases from V and 3 bases from J, the junction contained 6 bases not matched to a gene. Germline values: CDR1 LGHNA, CDR2 YSLEER.

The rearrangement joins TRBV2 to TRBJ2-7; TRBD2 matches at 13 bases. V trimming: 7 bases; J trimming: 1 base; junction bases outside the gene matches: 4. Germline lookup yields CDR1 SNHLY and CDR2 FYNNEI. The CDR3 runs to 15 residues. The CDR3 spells CASIWTSGRSYEQYF. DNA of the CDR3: TGTGCCAGCATATGGACTAGCGGGAGATCCTACGAGCAGTACTTC.

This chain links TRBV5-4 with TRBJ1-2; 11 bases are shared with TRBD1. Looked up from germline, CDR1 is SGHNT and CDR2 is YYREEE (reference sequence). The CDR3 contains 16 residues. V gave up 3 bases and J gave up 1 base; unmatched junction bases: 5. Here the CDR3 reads CASSSQDRGLNYGYTF. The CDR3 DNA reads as TGTGCCAGCAGCTCCCAGGACAGGGGGCTTAACTATGGCTACACCTTC.

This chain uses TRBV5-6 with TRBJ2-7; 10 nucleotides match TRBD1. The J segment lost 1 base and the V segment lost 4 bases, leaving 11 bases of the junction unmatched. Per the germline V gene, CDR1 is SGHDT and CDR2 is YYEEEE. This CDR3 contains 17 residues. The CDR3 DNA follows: TGTGCCAGCAGCCGAAGGACAGGGGGGATAGGTTCCTACGAGCAGTACTTC. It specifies CASSRRTGGIGSYEQYF.

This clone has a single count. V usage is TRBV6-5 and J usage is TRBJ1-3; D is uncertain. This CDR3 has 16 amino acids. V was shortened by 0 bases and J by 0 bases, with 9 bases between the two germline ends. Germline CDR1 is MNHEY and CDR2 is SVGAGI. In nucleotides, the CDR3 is TGTGCCAGCAGTTACTCGTCCCGTCTCTCTGGAAACACCATATATTTT. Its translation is CASSYSSRLSGNTIYF.

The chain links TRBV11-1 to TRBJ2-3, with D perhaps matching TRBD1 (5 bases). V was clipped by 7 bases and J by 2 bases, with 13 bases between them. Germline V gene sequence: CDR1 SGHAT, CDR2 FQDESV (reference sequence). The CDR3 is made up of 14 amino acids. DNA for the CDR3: TGTGCCAGCACAGGGCGGCAGAACACAGATACGCAGTATTTT. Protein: CASTGRQNTDTQYF.

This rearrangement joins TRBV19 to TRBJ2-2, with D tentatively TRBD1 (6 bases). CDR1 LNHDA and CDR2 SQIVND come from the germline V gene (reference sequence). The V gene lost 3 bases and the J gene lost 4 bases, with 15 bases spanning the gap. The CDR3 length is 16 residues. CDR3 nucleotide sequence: TGTGCCAGTAGTATTTATCGGACAGTGAGCACCGGGGAGCTGTTTTTT. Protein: CASSIYRTVSTGELFF.

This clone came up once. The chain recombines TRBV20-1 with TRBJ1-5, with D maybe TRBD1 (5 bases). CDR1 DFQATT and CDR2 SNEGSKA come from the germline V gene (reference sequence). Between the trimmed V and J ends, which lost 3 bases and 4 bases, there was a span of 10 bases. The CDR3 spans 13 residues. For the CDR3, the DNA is TGCAGTGCTAGTGTAGGGGTGAATCAGCCCCAGCATTTT. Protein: CSASVGVNQPQHF.

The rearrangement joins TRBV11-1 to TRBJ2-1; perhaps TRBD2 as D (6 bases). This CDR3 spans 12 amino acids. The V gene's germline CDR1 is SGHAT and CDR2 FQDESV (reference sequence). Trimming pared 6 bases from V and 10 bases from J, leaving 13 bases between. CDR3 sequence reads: CASSYDGGEQFF. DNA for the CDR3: TGTGCCAGCAGTTACGATGGAGGGGAGCAGTTCTTC.

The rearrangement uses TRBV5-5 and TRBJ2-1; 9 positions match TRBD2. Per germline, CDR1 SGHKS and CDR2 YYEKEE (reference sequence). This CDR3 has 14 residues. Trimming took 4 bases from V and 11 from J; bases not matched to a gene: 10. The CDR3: CASSNPAGGPKQFF. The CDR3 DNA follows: TGTGCCAGCAGCAACCCAGCGGGAGGTCCAAAGCAGTTCTTC.

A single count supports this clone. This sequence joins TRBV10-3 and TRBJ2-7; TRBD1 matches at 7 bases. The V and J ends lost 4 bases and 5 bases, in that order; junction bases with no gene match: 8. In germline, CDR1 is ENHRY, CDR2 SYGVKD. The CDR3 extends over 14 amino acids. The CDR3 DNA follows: TGTGCCATCAGTGGACAGGGTGAAAGGGACGAGCAGTACTTC. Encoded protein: CAISGQGERDEQYF.

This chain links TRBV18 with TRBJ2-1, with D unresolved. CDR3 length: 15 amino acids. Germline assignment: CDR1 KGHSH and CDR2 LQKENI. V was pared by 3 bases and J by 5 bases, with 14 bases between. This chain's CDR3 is CASSPGLRMDNEQFF. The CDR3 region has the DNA TGTGCCAGCTCACCCGGCCTCAGGATGGACAATGAGCAGTTCTTC.

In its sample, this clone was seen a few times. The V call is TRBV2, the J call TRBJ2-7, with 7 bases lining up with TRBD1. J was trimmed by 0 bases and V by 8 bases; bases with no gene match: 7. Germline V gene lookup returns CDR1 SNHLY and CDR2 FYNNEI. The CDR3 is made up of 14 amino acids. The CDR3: CASLPGQLSYEQYF. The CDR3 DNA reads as TGTGCCAGCCTTCCGGGACAGCTCTCCTACGAGCAGTACTTC.

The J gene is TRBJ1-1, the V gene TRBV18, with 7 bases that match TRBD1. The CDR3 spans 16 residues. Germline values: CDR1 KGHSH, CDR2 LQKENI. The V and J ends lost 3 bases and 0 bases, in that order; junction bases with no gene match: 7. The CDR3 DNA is TGTGCCAGCTCACCCCGGGACAGAATATTGAACACTGAAGCTTTCTTT. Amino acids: CASSPRDRILNTEAFF. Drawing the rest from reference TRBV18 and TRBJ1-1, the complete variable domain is NAGVMQNPRHLVRRRGQEARLRCSPMKGHSHVYWYRQLPEEGLKFMVYLQKENIIDESGMPKERFSAEFPKEGPSILRIQQVVRGDSAAYFCASSPRDRILNTEAFFGQGTRLTVV.

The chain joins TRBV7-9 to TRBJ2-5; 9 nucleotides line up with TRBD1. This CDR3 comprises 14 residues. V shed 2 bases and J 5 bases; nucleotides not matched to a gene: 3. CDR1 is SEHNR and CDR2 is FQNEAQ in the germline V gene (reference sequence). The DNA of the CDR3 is TGTGCCAGCAGCTTAAGACAGGGGGGTGAGACCCAGTACTTC. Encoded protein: CASSLRQGGETQYF.

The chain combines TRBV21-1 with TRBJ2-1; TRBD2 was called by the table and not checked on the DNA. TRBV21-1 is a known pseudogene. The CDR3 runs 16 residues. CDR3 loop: CASSSTPPREENEQFF. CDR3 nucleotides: TGTGCCAGCAGCAGCACACCGCCCCGGGAGGAGAATGAGCAGTTCTTC.

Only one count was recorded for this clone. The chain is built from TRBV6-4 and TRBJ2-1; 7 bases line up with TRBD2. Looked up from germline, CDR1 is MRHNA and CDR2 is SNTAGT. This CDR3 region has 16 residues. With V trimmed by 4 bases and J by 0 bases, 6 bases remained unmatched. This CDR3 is CASSVALAASYNEQFF. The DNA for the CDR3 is TGTGCCAGCAGTGTCGCTCTAGCGGCCTCCTACAATGAGCAGTTCTTC.

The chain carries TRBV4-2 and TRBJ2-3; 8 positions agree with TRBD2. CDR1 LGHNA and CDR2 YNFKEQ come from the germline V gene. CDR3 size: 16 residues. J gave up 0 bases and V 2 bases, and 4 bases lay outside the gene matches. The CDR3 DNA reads TGTGCCAGCAGCCAACTCGGACTAGCTAGCACAGATACGCAGTATTTT. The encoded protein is CASSQLGLASTDTQYF.